This T cell receptor beta chain was sequenced for a study of T-cell reconstitution after alpha-beta-depleted transplantation in children. V shed 1 base, J shed 7 bases, and the junction held 7 bases outside the gene matches. The length of the CDR3 is 14 residues. Germline CDR1 and CDR2: DFQATT and SNEGSKA (reference sequence). The sample holds many counts of this clonotype. A library of TCRbeta sequences, prepared with unique molecular identifiers, was generated. TCRdb re-derived calls from the PCR reads in MiXCR, one entry per CDR3 protein. Among 70,000 to 95,000 distinct CDR3 sequences listed, 12% were seen once.

This receptor was identified in a human donor who donated a stem cell graft to a child with inherited bone marrow failure. The chain has TRBV20-1 and TRBJ2-1; the match to TRBD2 covers 7 bases. This specimen was PBMCs from the stem cell graft donor, taken from the stem cell graft. The CDR3 DNA reads as TGCAGTGCTAGAGCGGTGGCGGGAGTAAATGAGCAGTTCTTC. Translated, it gives CSARAVAGVNEQFF.